This T cell receptor (beta chain) was sequenced for a study of T cells in Graves' hyperthyroidism and ophthalmopathy. Study in general: Peripheral blood specimens were obtained at initial diagnosis, prior to any treatment. General study results and limits: Blood also held most thyroid clonotypes expanded beyond 0.001. Ophthalmopathy, which appeared later, was predicted by the model a median roughly 6.5 months before onset.

Amplification targeted TCR beta CDR3 regions from RNA transcripts. TCR CDR3 regions were first amplified by RT-PCR with HTBI primers. Using its own MiXCR run on the multiplex PCR reads, TCRdb lists one record per CDR3 protein. The data show fewer than 700,000 distinct CDR3 sequences, 16% seen once. Using 10 ml of fresh peripheral blood, PBMCs were prepared. Germline CDR1 and CDR2: PRHDT and FYEKMQ (reference sequence). The CDR3 runs 15 residues. After removal of 6 bases from V and 2 bases from J, the junction contained 8 bases not matched to a gene. This clonotype has ten or more counts. Its target is unknown.

Specimen: blood. This chain uses TRBV13 with TRBJ2-7; TRBD2 aligns across 9 bases. The receptor was isolated from a woman aged 25 to 39 with Graves' hyperthyroidism. The CDR3 region has the DNA TGTGCCAGCAGTCCCGGCCGACTAGCGGCCTACGAGCAGTACTTC. This translates into CASSPGRLAAYEQYF.